These 17 T cell receptor beta chains were all obtained from the same sample, sequenced in a study of blood T cell repertoires in COVID-19. Sequencing was performed with immunoSEQ multiplex PCR; in TCRdb, only in-frame clones are kept and a portion is missing. The profile covers 250,000 to 400,000 clones, with roughly nine tenths appearing a single time and approximately 2.9% taken by the ten largest. The sequenced material came from peripheral blood. These receptors all come from a woman aged 25 to 45 with COVID-19, enrolled during active disease.

The V call is TRBV27, the J call TRBJ2-7, with a weak D call TRBD1 (6 bases). Germline V gene data show CDR1 as MNHEY and CDR2 as SMNVEV (reference sequence). The CDR3 consists of 15 residues. V shed 4 bases and J shed 0 bases, with 13 bases lying between them. The CDR3, as DNA: TGTGCCAGCAGTTGGGGCGCGGACAGCTCCTACGAGCAGTACTTC. Its protein product is CASSWGADSSYEQYF.

V is TRBV28 and J is TRBJ1-4; 8 bases fit TRBD1. The CDR3 totals 14 residues. The V gene's germline CDR1 is MDHEN and CDR2 SYDVKM. Trimming at V came to 5 bases and at J to 8 bases, leaving 7 bases not matched to a gene. The CDR3: CASSRQGHYEKLFF. The CDR3 nucleotides read TGTGCCAGCAGTAGACAGGGGCATTACGAAAAACTGTTTTTT.

The gene calls are TRBV30 and TRBJ2-5; tentative D call: TRBD1 (6 bases). The CDR3 totals 14 residues. The germline gives CDR1 GTSNPN, CDR2 SVGIG (reference sequence). The V end was cut by 2 bases, the J end by 5 bases, with 15 bases between. The CDR3 here is CAWSTRGLGETQYF. The DNA of the CDR3 is TGTGCCTGGAGTACCAGGGGCTTAGGGGAGACCCAGTACTTC.

V is TRBV18 and J is TRBJ2-6, with 7 bases fitting TRBD1. The CDR3 is 15 residues long. Germline V gene data show CDR1 as KGHSH and CDR2 as LQKENI. V shed 6 bases and J 4 bases; nucleotides not matched to a gene: 6. CDR3 amino acids: CASSVTGAGANVLTF. The CDR3 nucleotides read TGTGCCAGCTCGGTAACAGGGGCCGGGGCCAACGTCCTGACTTTC.

V gene TRBV19 combines with J gene TRBJ1-6, with a weak D call TRBD1 (6 bases). Germline V gene sequence: CDR1 LNHDA, CDR2 SQIVND (reference sequence). Trimming removed 2 bases from V and 5 bases from J, with 13 bases in between. There are 16 residues in the CDR3. This CDR3 reads CASSISRTDNNSPLHF. CDR3 in DNA: TGTGCCAGTAGTATATCTCGGACAGACAATAATTCACCCCTCCACTTT. Supplemented by reference TRBV19 and TRBJ1-6, the full variable domain reads DGGITQSPKYLFRKEGQNVTLSCEQNLNHDAMYWYRQDPGQGLRLIYYSQIVNDFQKGDIAEGYSVSREKKESFPLTVTSAQKNPTAFYLCASSISRTDNNSPLHFGNGTRLTVT.

This clone has more than one count but fewer than ten. This may stem from a read error, because a much larger clone lies one nucleotide away. Other DNA sequences in this specimen translate into the identical CDR3. The gene calls are TRBV5-4 and TRBJ1-2; TRBD1 matches at 8 bases. Germline V gives CDR1 SGHNT, CDR2 YYREEE (reference sequence). With 4 bases clipped from V and 5 bases from J, the junction kept 4 bases outside the gene matches. CDR3 length: 13 amino acids. CDR3 in amino acids: CASSRTGTYGYTF. Here the CDR3 DNA reads TGTGCCAGCAGCCGGACAGGGACGTATGGCTACACCTTC. The full variable domain, in which reference TRBV5-4 and TRBJ1-2 provide the parts outside the CDR3, is ETGVTQSPTHLIKTRGQQVTLRCSSQSGHNTVSWYQQALGQGPQFIFQYYREEENGRGNFPPRFSGLQFPNYSSELNVNALELDDSALYLCASSRTGTYGYTFGSGTRLTVV.

The genes are TRBV27 and TRBJ1-2, with 8 bases identical to TRBD1. The CDR3 has 16 residues. CDR1 and CDR2 from the germline V gene are MNHEY and SMNVEV (reference sequence). The V segment lost 3 bases and the J segment 4 bases; nucleotides outside the gene matches: 10. The CDR3 bases are TGTGCCAGCAGTTTCTCGGGGCAGGGGGCAAGCTATGGCTACACCTTC. Its translation: CASSFSGQGASYGYTF.

The chain couples TRBV6-2 or TRBV6-3 to TRBJ2-7, with TRBD1 matching over 7 bases. The CDR3 has 13 amino acids. Per the germline V gene, CDR1 is MNHEY and CDR2 is SVGEGT. The junction had 4 bases not matched to a gene; V was cut back by 5 bases and J by 3 bases. CDR3 residues: CASSRQGYYEQYF. The CDR3, as DNA: TGTGCCAGCAGTCGACAGGGTTACTACGAGCAGTACTTC.

The V gene is TRBV21-1, the J gene TRBJ1-6; TRBD1 is the table's D call and was not checked against the DNA. TRBV21-1 is termed a pseudogene. This CDR3 spans 13 amino acids. The DNA of the CDR3 is TGTGCCAGCAGCAACATGGGGCCTCTGGCCCTCCACTTT. Its protein is CASSNMGPLALHF.

The V call is TRBV6-5, the J call TRBJ2-1, with TRBD2 matching 7 bases. There are 16 residues in the CDR3. The junction had 9 bases not matched to a gene; V was cut back by 0 bases and J by 7 bases. Per the germline V gene, CDR1 is MNHEY and CDR2 is SVGAGI. CDR3 DNA: TGTGCCAGCAGTTACTCGGCGGCGGGAGAAAGGAATGAGCAGTTCTTC. It translates to CASSYSAAGERNEQFF.

This rearrangement joins TRBV29-1 to TRBJ2-7; a possible D gene is TRBD2 (6 bases). Trimming removed 4 bases at V and 2 bases at J, with 9 bases between. The germline gives CDR1 SQVTM, CDR2 ANQGSEA. There are 12 residues in the CDR3. The CDR3 region has the DNA TGCAGCGTTGGTGGCGGGACCTACGAGCAGTACTTC. Amino acids: CSVGGGTYEQYF.

The chain carries TRBV7-2 and TRBJ2-1; D unresolved. This CDR3 region has 11 residues. Trimming removed 5 bases from V and 8 bases from J, with 7 bases in between. Germline values: CDR1 SGHTA, CDR2 FQGNSA. The chain's CDR3 is CASSIRDEQFF. CDR3 coding DNA: TGTGCCAGCAGCATACGAGATGAGCAGTTCTTC.

A single count supports this clone. This chain links TRBV30 with TRBJ1-5; 8 nucleotides agree with TRBD1. With V trimmed by 5 bases and J by 5 bases, 5 bases remained unmatched. Germline loops: CDR1 GTSNPN, CDR2 SVGIG (reference sequence). The CDR3 is made up of 13 amino acids. The DNA of the CDR3 is TGTGCCTGGGATCAGGGGGCGGATCAGCCCCAGCATTTT. This encodes CAWDQGADQPQHF.

The J gene is TRBJ2-3, the V gene TRBV3-1 (or the pseudogene TRBV3-2); D is unclear. This CDR3 has 14 residues. Germline V gives CDR1 LGHDT, CDR2 YNNKEL (reference sequence). V was pared by 1 base and J by 4 bases, with 9 bases between. Written as DNA, the CDR3 is TGTGCCAGCAGCCAAGTTAATCTTCCAGATACGCAGTATTTT. It yields the protein CASSQVNLPDTQYF.

The CDR3 DNA is TGTGCCAGCAGTGTACCACTACGGACCCTAGACTACTACGAGCAGTACTTC. Its protein product is CASSVPLRTLDYYEQYF. The chain combines TRBV6-1 with TRBJ2-7; D might be TRBD2 (5 bases). Germline CDR1 and CDR2: MNHNS and SASEGT. This CDR3 comprises 17 residues. V lost 4 bases and J 3 bases, leaving 22 bases between the germline ends.

This rearrangement joins TRBV27 to TRBJ1-2, with TRBD1 identical over 9 bases. Looked up from germline, CDR1 is MNHEY and CDR2 is SMNVEV (reference sequence). The CDR3 extends over 15 amino acids. V gave up 5 bases and J gave up 2 bases; unmatched junction bases: 6. The CDR3 nucleotides read TGTGCCAGCAGTAAGACAGGGGGAGGAAACTATGGCTACACCTTC. Its translation: CASSKTGGGNYGYTF.

The rearrangement links TRBV18 to TRBJ1-6, with 12 bases aligning to TRBD1. Germline assignment: CDR1 KGHSH and CDR2 LQKENI. This CDR3 region has 16 residues. V shed 5 bases, J shed 6 bases, and the junction held 5 bases outside the gene matches. For the CDR3, the DNA is TGTGCCAGCTCATCGGGACAGGGGGCAAGTAATTCACCCCTCCACTTT. This translates into CASSSGQGASNSPLHF.